Each of the 23 T cell receptor beta chains below was sequenced from the same sample in a study of T cells in Graves' hyperthyroidism and ophthalmopathy. RNA transcripts gave rise to amplified TCR beta CDR3 regions. First-round RT-PCR of the TCR CDR3 relied on the HTBI primer set. TCRdb reprocessed the multiplex PCR reads via MiXCR and lists one record per CDR3 protein. The repertoire has about 350,000 distinct CDR3 sequences, 15% to 20% of them found once; the top ten carry roughly 3.5%. Sequenced sample: blood. The receptors were gathered from a woman younger than 30 with Graves' hyperthyroidism.

The V gene is TRBV2, the J gene TRBJ1-1; D perhaps matches TRBD1 (5 bases). V was pared by 9 bases and J by 1 base, with 15 bases between. CDR3 length: 14 residues. Germline V gene data show CDR1 as SNHLY and CDR2 as FYNNEI. The CDR3 nucleotides are TGTGCCAGTGATACGGGGACGGAGAACACTGAAGCTTTCTTT. The encoded protein is CASDTGTENTEAFF.

Only a few counts were recorded for this clonotype. V gene TRBV5-5 combines with J gene TRBJ2-7; 10 bases agree with TRBD2. This CDR3 region has 15 residues. The J segment lost 3 bases and the V segment lost 0 bases, leaving 3 bases of the junction unmatched. Per the germline V gene, CDR1 is SGHKS and CDR2 is YYEKEE (reference sequence). CDR3 in amino acids: CASSLEASGGYEQYF. The CDR3 DNA sequence: TGTGCCAGCAGCTTGGAGGCTAGCGGGGGCTACGAGCAGTACTTC.

As regards this clonotype: A read error is possible here, since a much larger clone lies one base away. The chain recombines TRBV6-2 or TRBV6-3 with TRBJ2-5; D tentatively fits TRBD1 or TRBD2 (5 bases each). The germline CDR1 and CDR2 sequences are MNHEY and SVGEGT. The CDR3 sequence is 16 residues long. DNA for the CDR3: TGTGCCAGCAGGATTGCCGGGACCCCTTATCAAGAGACCCGGTACTTC. This encodes CASRIAGTPYQETRYF.

In its sample, this clonotype was seen many times. The chain uses TRBV30 and TRBJ2-7, with TRBD1 as a possible D gene (6 bases). This CDR3 has 12 residues. The ends were cut back, 1 base at V and 5 bases at J, with 9 bases in the middle. CDR1 is GTSNPN, CDR2 SVGIG, per germline (reference sequence). The CDR3 nucleotides are TGTGCCTGGAGTGGGGACACCCACGAGCAGTACTTC. The encoded protein is CAWSGDTHEQYF.

This clonotype was detected ten times or more. The J gene is TRBJ2-7, the V gene TRBV30, with D possibly TRBD2 on 5 matching bases. Germline CDR1 reads GTSNPN; CDR2 reads SVGIG (reference sequence). CDR3 length equals 14 residues. The germline V and J ends were trimmed by 0 bases and 3 bases, with 12 bases remaining between them. This chain's CDR3 is CAWSVPGSRYEQYF. CDR3 nucleotide sequence: TGTGCCTGGAGTGTACCGGGGAGTCGCTACGAGCAGTACTTC.

This clonotype was counted a few times. The genes are TRBV5-1 and TRBJ2-5; no definite D call. CDR1 SGHRS and CDR2 YFSETQ come from the germline V gene. This CDR3 comprises 15 residues. Trimming left V 4 bases short and J 0 bases short, with 13 bases between. The CDR3 bases are TGCGCCAGCAGCCTAGGCAATGGGAACCAAGAGACCCAGTACTTC. It encodes CASSLGNGNQETQYF. The full variable domain, rest sourced from reference TRBV5-1 and TRBJ2-5, is KAGVTQTPRYLIKTRGQQVTLSCSPISGHRSVSWYQQTPGQGLQFLFEYFSETQRNKGNFPGRFSGRQFSNSRSEMNVSTLELGDSALYLCASSLGNGNQETQYFGPGTRLLVL.

At least ten counts were recorded for this clonotype. At one boundary the junction diverges from the germline segment, which might be a read error. This chain links TRBV7-8 with TRBJ1-2; no clear D gene. The germline V gene has CDR1 SGHVS and CDR2 FQNEAQ. CDR3 length equals 15 residues. CDR3 residues: CASSLALEGYYGYTF. The DNA of the CDR3 is TGTGCCAGCAGCTTAGCGCTTGAGGGATACTACGGCTACACCTTC.

In its sample, this clonotype was seen many times. This chain connects TRBV12-3 or TRBV12-4 to TRBJ2-2; 7 nucleotides line up with TRBD1. The CDR3 contains 14 residues. The ends lost 4 bases at V and 7 bases at J; junction bases unmatched: 6. CDR3 residues: CASSSFTGVGELFF. The CDR3, as DNA: TGTGCCAGCAGTTCCTTCACAGGGGTCGGGGAGCTGTTTTTT.

A single count supports this clonotype. The chain couples TRBV6-1 to TRBJ2-7, with TRBD1 identical over 10 bases. Losses at the gene ends were 5 bases for V and 6 bases for J; bases not matched to a gene: 7. Germline assignment: CDR1 MNHNS and CDR2 SASEGT. CDR3 length: 14 residues. The CDR3, as DNA: TGTGCCAGCAGTCCGGGACAGGGGAATCGCGAGCAGTACTTC. It yields the protein CASSPGQGNREQYF.

Concerning this clonotype: The CDR3 does not end in the conserved phenylalanine or tryptophan, so this is likely a read error. The chain is built from TRBV28 and TRBJ2-2, with D perhaps assigned TRBD1 or TRBD2 (5 bases each). CDR1 and CDR2 from the germline V gene are MDHEN and SYDVKM. Trimming removed 2 bases at V and 6 bases at J, with 7 bases between. This CDR3 is 13 amino acids long. In nucleotides, the CDR3 is TGTGCCAGCAGTTTAGTGGGGGCCGGGGAGCTGTTTATT. Translated: CASSLVGAGELFI.

Comment on this clonotype: Lacking the conserved final phenylalanine or tryptophan, this CDR3 likely reflects a read error. It is unclear where the CDR3 begins or ends on the DNA, so no DNA is shown, and the CDR3 is as TCRdb lists it. The V and J genes are TRBV6-5 and TRBJ2-2. The CDR3 is 15 amino acids in total, end residues counted. CDR1 is MNHEY, CDR2 SVGAGI, per germline. The CDR3 is CASSYSGMGTGVLLV.

This clonotype occurred many times. J is TRBJ2-7 and V is TRBV6-2 or TRBV6-3; TRBD2 matches at 12 bases. CDR3 length: 15 residues. J lost 3 bases, V lost 5 bases, and 5 bases had no gene match. CDR1 and CDR2 from the germline V gene are MNHEY and SVGEGT. The CDR3 sequence is CASSRWTSGVYEQYF. Here the CDR3 DNA reads TGTGCCAGCAGTAGATGGACTAGCGGGGTCTACGAGCAGTACTTC.

V usage is TRBV12-3 or TRBV12-4 and J usage is TRBJ2-7, with D unclear. The CDR3 extends over 12 amino acids. Trimming cost V 2 bases and J 2 bases, with 4 bases left between them. CDR3 DNA: TGTGCCAGCAGTTTACACGCCTACGAGCAGTACTTC. Its protein is CASSLHAYEQYF.

This clonotype was picked up many times. The chain carries TRBV6-1 and TRBJ1-2; D perhaps matches TRBD1 (5 bases). This CDR3 comprises 14 residues. CDR1 and CDR2 (germline): MNHNS, SASEGT. V lost 8 bases to trimming and J lost 2 bases, with 15 bases between them. As DNA, the CDR3 is TGTGCCAGCCTACCCGGGGGGGTGAACTATGGCTACACCTTC. As protein: CASLPGGVNYGYTF.

In this sample, this clonotype turned up once. The rearrangement links TRBV15 to TRBJ1-5; D gene unclear. V shed 0 bases and J shed 7 bases, with 7 bases lying between them. The CDR3 runs to 13 residues. Germline V gene lookup returns CDR1 LNHNV and CDR2 YYDKDF (reference sequence). The CDR3 reads CATSRDARQPQHF. The CDR3, as DNA: TGTGCCACCAGCAGAGATGCGAGACAGCCCCAGCATTTT.

Concerning this clonotype: It may be a read error: a sequence one base away is much more abundant. The V gene is TRBV9, the J gene TRBJ1-1, with D possibly being TRBD1 (5 bases). The CDR3 extends over 15 amino acids. Between the trimmed V and J ends, which lost 9 bases and 5 bases, there was a span of 23 bases. Germline V lookup: CDR1 SGDLS, CDR2 YYNGEE. CDR3: CAISPRVQPGTEAFF. DNA for the CDR3: TGTGCCATCTCCCCAAGGGTTCAACCAGGGACTGAAGCTTTCTTT.

This clonotype was recorded many times. The gene calls are TRBV11-2 and TRBJ2-7; D gene ambiguous. CDR3 length: 16 residues. CDR1 and CDR2 from the germline V gene are SGHAT and FQNNGV. Trimming took off 1 base at V and 0 bases at J, with 13 bases between the two ends. CDR3 DNA sequence: TGTGCCAGCAGCTTAGTTGGTCGCACTCGCTCCTACGAGCAGTACTTC. This sequence encodes CASSLVGRTRSYEQYF.

This clonotype was counted a few times. The gene calls are TRBV3-1 and TRBJ1-1; unclear D gene. The ends were cut back, 2 bases at V and 5 bases at J, with 15 bases in the middle. The CDR3 consists of 15 residues. Germline V gene data show CDR1 as LGHDT and CDR2 as YNNKEL (reference sequence). CDR3 sequence: CASSQTMDFSTEAFF. Here the CDR3 DNA reads TGTGCCAGCAGCCAAACCATGGACTTCTCGACTGAAGCTTTCTTT.

This clonotype was counted many times. The J gene is TRBJ1-1, the V gene TRBV7-8, with a possible D match to TRBD1 (6 bases). The CDR3 consists of 12 residues. The germline V and J ends were trimmed by 3 bases and 8 bases, with 10 bases remaining between them. CDR1 is SGHVS, CDR2 FQNEAQ, per germline. CDR3 sequence (DNA): TGTGCCAGCAGCTTTGGGGGGCACGAAGCTTTCTTT. Residues: CASSFGGHEAFF.

J is TRBJ2-7 and V is TRBV25-1; D is perhaps TRBD2 (6 bases). CDR3 length: 13 residues. V lost 7 bases and J lost 2, with 12 bases in between. The germline gives CDR1 MGHDK, CDR2 SYGVNS. CDR3 residues: CASTRGGPYEQYF. The CDR3 nucleotides are TGTGCCAGCACCCGAGGAGGGCCCTACGAGCAGTACTTC.

At least ten counts were recorded for this clonotype. The rearrangement joins TRBV2 to TRBJ2-5; 10 bases map to TRBD1. V was pared by 6 bases and J by 5 bases, with 9 bases of the junction left unmatched. CDR3 length: 15 amino acids. Germline V CDR1 and CDR2: SNHLY, FYNNEI. The CDR3: CASRIRQGARETQYF. The CDR3 region has the DNA TGTGCCAGCAGGATACGACAGGGGGCGCGGGAGACCCAGTACTTC.

CDR3 DNA: TGTGCCAGCAGTTTACCGGGCTCGATTTGGCAGACCCAGTACTTC. Encoded protein: CASSLPGSIWQTQYF. This chain uses TRBV12-3 or TRBV12-4 with TRBJ2-5; D is undetermined. Trimming shortened V by 2 bases and J by 6 bases, and 16 bases separated the two germline ends. The CDR3 totals 15 residues.

The chain couples TRBV19 to TRBJ1-1, with 9 bases aligning to TRBD1. Germline V lookup: CDR1 LNHDA, CDR2 SQIVND (reference sequence). The CDR3 consists of 14 residues. Trimming at V came to 9 bases and at J to 6 bases, leaving 11 bases not matched to a gene. The CDR3: CASKGTGRWAEAFF. The CDR3 DNA is TGTGCCAGCAAAGGGACAGGGAGATGGGCTGAAGCTTTCTTT.